This entry lists 30 T cell receptor beta chains sequenced from one sample in a study of OX40 agonist ivuxolimab in advanced cancers. Generated by immunoSEQ multiplex PCR, the TCRdb table keeps only in-frame clones and is missing some. The table has about 49,000 clones, roughly 73% seen once; the top ten hold about 2.3%. This specimen consisted of CD4+ or CD8+ T cells sorted from blood, obtained in a trial of the OX40 agonist ivuxolimab. Receptors originate from an adult with an advanced solid tumor such as melanoma, head and neck, liver or kidney cancer.

CDR3 residues: CASSPDSRVGKAEAFF. In nucleotides, the CDR3 is TGCGCCAGCAGCCCGGACTCCAGGGTGGGTAAGGCTGAAGCTTTCTTT. The genes are TRBV5-1 and TRBJ1-1; D is possibly TRBD1 (5 bases). Trimming pared 4 bases from V and 6 bases from J, leaving 22 bases between. CDR1 is SGHRS, CDR2 YFSETQ, per germline. This CDR3 region has 16 residues.

V is TRBV7-2 and J is TRBJ2-5; 8 bases map to TRBD1. The ends lost 1 base at V and 2 bases at J; junction bases unmatched: 3. CDR1 SGHTA and CDR2 FQGNSA come from the germline V gene. This CDR3 has 15 amino acids. The CDR3 DNA follows: TGTGCCAGCAGCTTAGGGAACAGGGGGCAAGAGACCCAGTACTTC. Translated: CASSLGNRGQETQYF.

V usage is TRBV6-6 and J usage is TRBJ2-5; D ambiguous. Per germline, CDR1 MNHNY and CDR2 SVGAGI (reference sequence). This CDR3 is 13 amino acids long. Trimming removed 2 bases at V and 5 bases at J, with 9 bases between. CDR3 sequence (DNA): TGTGCCAGCAGTTACGCTAGTCGTGAGACCCAGTACTTC. Protein: CASSYASRETQYF.

V usage is TRBV18 and J usage is TRBJ1-4, with D possibly being TRBD1 (5 bases). V was trimmed by 5 bases and J by 8 bases, leaving 15 bases between them. Germline V CDR1 and CDR2: KGHSH, LQKENI. The CDR3 extends over 14 amino acids. The CDR3 here is CASSFRETVEKLFF. The CDR3 DNA reads as TGTGCCAGCTCATTCAGGGAGACGGTAGAAAAACTGTTTTTT.

J is TRBJ2-2 and V is TRBV28; TRBD2 matches at 10 bases. J gave up 7 bases and V 6 bases, and 8 bases lay outside the gene matches. Germline values: CDR1 MDHEN, CDR2 SYDVKM. The CDR3 runs 15 residues. CDR3 residues: CASSPTSGAIGELFF. CDR3 DNA: TGTGCCAGCAGCCCTACTAGCGGGGCCATCGGGGAGCTGTTTTTT.

The J gene is TRBJ1-2, the V gene TRBV7-2; TRBD1 is a possible D gene (5 bases). CDR1 is SGHTA, CDR2 FQGNSA, per germline. V shed 5 bases and J shed 4 bases, with 20 bases lying between them. The CDR3 loop spans 16 amino acids. The CDR3 sequence is CASSGTPGVGGYGYTF. Here the CDR3 DNA reads TGTGCCAGCAGCGGGACTCCTGGGGTAGGAGGCTATGGCTACACCTTC.

V gene TRBV6-1 combines with J gene TRBJ1-2, with 7 bases lining up with TRBD1. The germline V gene has CDR1 MNHNS and CDR2 SASEGT. V was clipped by 6 bases and J by 9 bases; unmatched bases: 16. This CDR3 is 15 amino acids long. CDR3 loop: CASSDRERLGWRYTF. The CDR3 DNA is TGTGCCAGCAGCGACAGGGAACGTTTAGGATGGCGCTACACCTTC.

V and J are TRBV28 and TRBJ2-1; TRBD2 aligns across 10 bases. V lost 1 base, J lost 7 bases, and 16 bases stayed unmatched. CDR1 MDHEN and CDR2 SYDVKM come from the germline V gene. The CDR3 runs to 19 residues. In DNA, the CDR3 is TGTGCCAGCAGTTTATCCCTCAAACCTAGCGGGAGAGTTGGTAATGAGCAGTTCTTC. It specifies CASSLSLKPSGRVGNEQFF.

The V and J genes are TRBV7-6 and TRBJ2-1, with TRBD2 identical over 11 bases. The CDR3 loop spans 18 amino acids. Per the germline V gene, CDR1 is SGHVS and CDR2 is FNYEAQ. The V gene end was trimmed by 5 bases and the J gene end by 2 bases; junction bases not matched to a gene: 11. CDR3 loop: CASSQVRSGRGAYNEQFF. The CDR3 nucleotides are TGTGCCAGCAGCCAAGTTCGTAGCGGGAGGGGGGCCTACAATGAGCAGTTCTTC.

The V gene is TRBV6-6, the J gene TRBJ2-1; no firm D call. The CDR3 is 11 amino acids. From germline, CDR1 is MNHNY and CDR2 SVGAGI (reference sequence). V was shortened by 1 base and J by 7 bases, with 2 bases between the two germline ends. This CDR3 reads CASSYLNEQFF. CDR3 bases: TGTGCCAGCAGTTACTTGAATGAGCAGTTCTTC.

The chain uses TRBV27 and TRBJ2-7, with TRBD2 matching over 9 bases. The germline V gene has CDR1 MNHEY and CDR2 SMNVEV (reference sequence). V dropped 3 bases and J dropped 2; count of bases not matched to a gene: 11. The CDR3 has 17 residues. The CDR3 region is CASSFKVGASGAYEQYF. The DNA of the CDR3 is TGTGCCAGCAGTTTCAAGGTGGGTGCTAGCGGGGCCTACGAGCAGTACTTC.

CDR3 bases: TGTGCCAGCAGATTATCCGGGACAGGTTTCCCCGAGCAGTACTTC. Its translation is CASRLSGTGFPEQYF. The genes are TRBV5-8 and TRBJ2-7, with 8 bases that match TRBD1. V shed 5 bases, J shed 6 bases, and the junction held 13 bases outside the gene matches. The CDR3 consists of 15 residues. Germline-derived CDR1 and CDR2 are SGHTS and YDEGEE. Complete variable domain (other parts from reference TRBV5-8 and TRBJ2-7): EAGVTQSPTHLIKTRGQQATLRCSPISGHTSVYWYQQALGLGLQFLLWYDEGEERNRGNFPPRFSGRQFPNYSSELNVNALELEDSALYLCASRLSGTGFPEQYFGPGTRLTVT.

This chain uses TRBV28 with TRBJ1-2; no definite D call. The CDR3 runs to 13 residues. With 5 bases removed from V and 4 bases from J, the gap between germline ends came to 11 bases. The germline CDR1 and CDR2 sequences are MDHEN and SYDVKM. CDR3 protein: CASSREIIYGYTF. The DNA for the CDR3 is TGTGCCAGCAGTCGGGAGATCATCTATGGCTACACCTTC.

V and J are TRBV19 and TRBJ1-2; D possibly corresponds to TRBD1 (5 bases). The CDR3 runs to 17 residues. CDR1 and CDR2 from the germline V gene are LNHDA and SQIVND (reference sequence). The V end was cut by 5 bases, the J end by 5 bases, with 24 bases between. CDR3 nucleotide sequence: TGTGCCAGTAGTCCTTTGACCCAAAGGCCGCGGACATATGGCTACACCTTC. Protein sequence: CASSPLTQRPRTYGYTF.

This clone was detected a few times. The genes are TRBV19 and TRBJ2-7, with a weak D call TRBD2 (5 bases). V was trimmed by 4 bases and J by 4 bases, leaving 8 bases between them. CDR3 length equals 12 residues. Germline CDR1 reads LNHDA; CDR2 reads SQIVND (reference sequence). The CDR3 loop reads CASSKREYEQYF. Here the CDR3 DNA reads TGTGCCAGTAGTAAGAGGGAATACGAGCAGTACTTC.

The genes are TRBV2 and TRBJ1-5, with 9 bases fitting TRBD1. V shed 6 bases and J 1 base; nucleotides not matched to a gene: 7. This CDR3 spans 16 amino acids. Germline assignment: CDR1 SNHLY and CDR2 FYNNEI. The chain's CDR3 is CASRAHRGPSNQPQHF. The DNA of the CDR3 is TGTGCCAGCAGGGCCCACAGGGGGCCGAGCAATCAGCCCCAGCATTTT.

The chain combines TRBV6-5 with TRBJ1-2; D is unresolved. V was cut by 6 bases and J by 8 bases, with 13 bases left in between. This CDR3 region has 12 residues. The germline gives CDR1 MNHEY, CDR2 SVGAGI. The CDR3 coding sequence is TGTGCCAGCAGCACGACTGATTCCGGCTACACCTTC. Its protein product is CASSTTDSGYTF.

The chain links TRBV19 to TRBJ1-5; no reliable D call. This CDR3 comprises 15 residues. Germline V CDR1 and CDR2: LNHDA, SQIVND (reference sequence). The V and J ends lost 1 base and 6 bases respectively, with 13 bases between them. The CDR3 DNA follows: TGTGCCAGTAGTATAGGAGAGACCTCAGCTCAGCCCCAGCATTTT. Amino acid sequence: CASSIGETSAQPQHF.

This clone is classed as medium-sized (0.01 to 0.1%). The V and J genes are TRBV29-1 and TRBJ2-7, with TRBD1 matching 7 bases. V trimming: 7 bases; J trimming: 2 bases; junction bases outside the gene matches: 5. This CDR3 spans 12 amino acids. Germline V CDR1 and CDR2: SQVTM, ANQGSEA. The CDR3 DNA reads as TGCAGCGCCACGACAGGGACCTACGAGCAGTACTTC. Its translation is CSATTGTYEQYF.

The V call is TRBV28, the J call TRBJ2-7; 9 bases line up with TRBD1. The CDR3 totals 17 residues. The ends lost 4 bases at V and 3 bases at J; junction bases unmatched: 13. Germline CDR1 MDHEN, CDR2 SYDVKM. CDR3 nucleotides: TGTGCCAGCAGTTCCATTTGGTCGGGACAGGGCGGCTACGAGCAGTACTTC. Protein sequence: CASSSIWSGQGGYEQYF.

The chain links TRBV7-2 to TRBJ1-3; possible D gene TRBD1, 6 bases. V lost 8 bases and J 4 bases, leaving 12 bases between the germline ends. Germline V gene lookup returns CDR1 SGHTA and CDR2 FQGNSA. The CDR3 spans 13 residues. CDR3 sequence (DNA): TGTGCCAGCGGGATAACAGGGGGAAACACCATATATTTT. Translated: CASGITGGNTIYF.

The chain has TRBV5-1 and TRBJ2-5; 12 positions match TRBD2. The CDR3 loop spans 16 amino acids. Germline V lookup: CDR1 SGHRS, CDR2 YFSETQ. V lost 3 bases and J lost 5; bases outside the gene matches: 8. The CDR3: CASSSTSGGLWETQYF. Here the CDR3 DNA reads TGCGCCAGCAGCTCGACTAGCGGGGGTCTGTGGGAGACCCAGTACTTC.

The J gene is TRBJ2-1, the V gene TRBV5-3; 9 bases are a match to TRBD2. TRBV5-3 falls under the ORF class, with uncertain function. The CDR3 has 13 amino acids. Trimming at V came to 10 bases and at J to 4 bases, leaving 6 bases not matched to a gene. CDR3 amino acids: CAAKLAGYNEQFF. The CDR3 DNA is TGTGCCGCAAAACTAGCGGGTTACAATGAGCAGTTCTTC.

A few counts support this clone. The chain carries TRBV6-1 and TRBJ1-5, with a tentative D call TRBD1 (5 bases). The length of the CDR3 is 14 residues. Trimming removed 6 bases at V and 2 bases at J, with 11 bases between. Germline CDR1 MNHNS, CDR2 SASEGT. The CDR3 protein is CASSDQGRNQPQHF. In DNA, the CDR3 is TGTGCCAGCAGCGACCAGGGCCGCAATCAGCCCCAGCATTTT.

This rearrangement joins TRBV5-1 to TRBJ2-2; the match to TRBD1 covers 9 bases. Germline-derived CDR1 and CDR2 are SGHRS and YFSETQ. The CDR3 is 15 amino acids. Trimming took 0 bases from V and 3 from J; bases not matched to a gene: 0. The DNA of the CDR3 is TGCGCCAGCAGCTTGGGGACAGGGGACACCGGGGAGCTGTTTTTT. This sequence encodes CASSLGTGDTGELFF.

This clone was detected only once. The chain couples TRBV10-2 to TRBJ1-1; the D gene is possibly TRBD1 (6 bases). The germline gives CDR1 WSHSY, CDR2 SAAADI. The CDR3 consists of 13 residues. The ends were cut back, 9 bases at V and 4 bases at J, with 15 bases in the middle. CDR3 DNA sequence: TGCGCCAGTAACCCAGGGGTTGTCACTGAAGCTTTCTTT. It translates to CASNPGVVTEAFF.

This clone is a singleton in its sample. V is TRBV5-1 and J is TRBJ2-2; D gene uncertain. The CDR3 contains 12 residues. Trimming took off 7 bases at V and 6 bases at J, with 10 bases between the two ends. Germline CDR1 reads SGHRS; CDR2 reads YFSETQ. CDR3 DNA sequence: TGCGCCAGCGGGCCGGGTGCCGGGGAGCTGTTTTTT. Translated: CASGPGAGELFF.

The V gene is TRBV7-2, the J gene TRBJ1-1; no firm D call. Per the germline V gene, CDR1 is SGHTA and CDR2 is FQGNSA. The CDR3 runs 13 residues. V lost 0 bases, J lost 10 bases, and 12 bases lay in between. The CDR3 loop reads CASSLAAPGGAFF. Written as DNA, the CDR3 is TGTGCCAGCAGCTTAGCGGCCCCGGGTGGAGCTTTCTTT.

V is TRBV7-9 and J is TRBJ1-2; D uncertain. V lost 0 bases and J 4 bases, leaving 9 bases between the germline ends. The CDR3 spans 14 residues. Germline V gene data show CDR1 as SEHNR and CDR2 as FQNEAQ (reference sequence). The CDR3 region has the DNA TGTGCCAGCAGCTTAGCGGCAAGCACCTATGGCTACACCTTC. It codes for CASSLAASTYGYTF.

A note on this clone: The sample has other DNA sequences that encode this CDR3 too. V is TRBV5-1 and J is TRBJ2-7; no clear D gene. This CDR3 is built from 14 residues. Germline-derived CDR1 and CDR2 are SGHRS and YFSETQ. The V gene lost 0 bases and the J gene lost 2 bases, with 9 bases spanning the gap. In nucleotides, the CDR3 is TGCGCCAGCAGCTTGGACCCAGGAGCCTACGAGCAGTACTTC. This gives the protein CASSLDPGAYEQYF.